This TCR beta chain was obtained from a study of molecular identifiers for immune sequencing clone quantification. The CDR3 sequence is 13 residues long. V lost 4 bases to trimming and J lost 2 bases, with 9 bases between them. The V gene's germline CDR1 is MNHNS and CDR2 SASEGT. TCRdb recomputed calls from the PCR reads with MiXCR, one row per CDR3 protein. The sample has around 460,000 distinct CDR3 sequences; around 23% are singletons. The chain couples TRBV6-1 to TRBJ2-7; a weak D match, TRBD1 (6 bases). This TCR derives from a human donor in good health. Some libraries in this study had Jurkat cell RNA spiked in. The material sequenced was naive CD8+ T cells from blood, with Jurkat cell RNA spiked in. Subset denoted: FACS-sorted CD8+CD4-CCR7+CD45RA+ naive T cells. In DNA form, the CDR3 reads TGTGCCAGCAGTGGGTCAGGGGCCTACGAGCAGTACTTC. Its translation: CASSGSGAYEQYF.